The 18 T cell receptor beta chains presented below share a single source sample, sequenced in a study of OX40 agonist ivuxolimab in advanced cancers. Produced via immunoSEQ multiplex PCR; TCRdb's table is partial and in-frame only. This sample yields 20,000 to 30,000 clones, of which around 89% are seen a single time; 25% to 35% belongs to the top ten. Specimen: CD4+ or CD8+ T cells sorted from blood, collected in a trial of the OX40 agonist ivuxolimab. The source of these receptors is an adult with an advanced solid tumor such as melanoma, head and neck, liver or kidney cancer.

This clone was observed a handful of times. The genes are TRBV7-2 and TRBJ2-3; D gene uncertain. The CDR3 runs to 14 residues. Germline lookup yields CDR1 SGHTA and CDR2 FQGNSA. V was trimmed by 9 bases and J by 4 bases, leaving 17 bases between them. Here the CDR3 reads CASQAGITADTQYF. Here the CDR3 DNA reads TGTGCCAGTCAGGCTGGGATTACCGCAGATACGCAGTATTTT.

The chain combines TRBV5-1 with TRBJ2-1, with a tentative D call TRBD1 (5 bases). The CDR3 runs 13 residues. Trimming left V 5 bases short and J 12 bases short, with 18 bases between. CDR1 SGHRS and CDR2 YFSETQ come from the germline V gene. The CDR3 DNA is TGCGCCAGCAGTTCCGACCCGACAAGGGGGCAGTTCTTC. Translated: CASSSDPTRGQFF. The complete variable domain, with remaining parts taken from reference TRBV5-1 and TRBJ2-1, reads KAGVTQTPRYLIKTRGQQVTLSCSPISGHRSVSWYQQTPGQGLQFLFEYFSETQRNKGNFPGRFSGRQFSNSRSEMNVSTLELGDSALYLCASSSDPTRGQFFGPGTRLTVL.

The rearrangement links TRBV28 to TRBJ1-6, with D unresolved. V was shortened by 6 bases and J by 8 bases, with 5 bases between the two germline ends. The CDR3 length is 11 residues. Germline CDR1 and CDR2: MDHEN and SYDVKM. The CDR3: CASSGDSPLHF. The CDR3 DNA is TGTGCCAGCAGCGGGGATTCACCCCTCCACTTT.

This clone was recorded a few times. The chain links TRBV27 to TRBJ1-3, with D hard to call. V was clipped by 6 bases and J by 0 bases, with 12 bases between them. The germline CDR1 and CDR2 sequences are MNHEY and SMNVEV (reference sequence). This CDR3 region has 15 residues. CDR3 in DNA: TGTGCCAGCAGCAGAGATAGAGGCTCTGGAAACACCATATATTTT. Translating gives CASSRDRGSGNTIYF.

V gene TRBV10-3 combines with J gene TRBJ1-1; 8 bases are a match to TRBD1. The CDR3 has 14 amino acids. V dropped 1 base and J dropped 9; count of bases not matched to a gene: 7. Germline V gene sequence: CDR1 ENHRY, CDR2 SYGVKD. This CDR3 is CAISEFQGAEQAFF. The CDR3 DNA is TGTGCCATCAGTGAGTTCCAGGGGGCTGAACAAGCTTTCTTT.

CDR3 in DNA: TGTGCCAGCAGCCCTGAGGACAACTCCTACGAGCAGTACTTC. This encodes CASSPEDNSYEQYF. The J gene is TRBJ2-7, the V gene TRBV11-3; TRBD1 might be the D (5 bases). There are 14 residues in the CDR3. The V gene's germline CDR1 is SGHNT and CDR2 YENEEA. V gave up 5 bases and J gave up 0 bases, with 11 bases separating them.

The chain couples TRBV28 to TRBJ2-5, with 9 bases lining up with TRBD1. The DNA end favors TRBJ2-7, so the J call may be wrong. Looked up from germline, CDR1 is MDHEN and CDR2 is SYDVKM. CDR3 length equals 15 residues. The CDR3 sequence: CASSFPGTGIYEQYF. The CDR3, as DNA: TGTGCCAGCAGTTTCCCTGGGACAGGGATCTACGAGCAGTACTTC.

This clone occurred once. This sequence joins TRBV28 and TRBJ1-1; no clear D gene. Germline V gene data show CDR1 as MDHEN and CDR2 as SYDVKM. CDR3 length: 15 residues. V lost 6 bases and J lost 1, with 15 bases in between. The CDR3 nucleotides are TGTGCCAGCAGCCACTCCTCGACGGGGAACACTGAAGCTTTCTTT. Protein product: CASSHSSTGNTEAFF. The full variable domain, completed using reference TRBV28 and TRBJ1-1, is DVKVTQSSRYLVKRTGEKVFLECVQDMDHENMFWYRQDPGLGLRLIYFSYDVKMKEKGDIPEGYSVSREKKERFSLILESASTNQTSMYLCASSHSSTGNTEAFFGQGTRLTVV.

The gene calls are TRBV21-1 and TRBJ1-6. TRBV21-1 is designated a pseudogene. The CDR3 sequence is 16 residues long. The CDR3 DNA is TGTGCCAGCAGCAAAGAGTGGAAAAAGGGTCGATCACCCCTCCACTTT. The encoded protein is CASSKEWKKGRSPLHF.

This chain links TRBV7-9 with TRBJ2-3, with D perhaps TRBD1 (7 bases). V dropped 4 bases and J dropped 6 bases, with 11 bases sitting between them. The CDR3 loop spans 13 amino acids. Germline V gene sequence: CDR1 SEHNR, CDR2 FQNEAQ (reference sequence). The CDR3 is CASSSPGGDTQYF. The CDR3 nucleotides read TGTGCCAGCAGCTCGCCAGGGGGGGATACGCAGTATTTT.

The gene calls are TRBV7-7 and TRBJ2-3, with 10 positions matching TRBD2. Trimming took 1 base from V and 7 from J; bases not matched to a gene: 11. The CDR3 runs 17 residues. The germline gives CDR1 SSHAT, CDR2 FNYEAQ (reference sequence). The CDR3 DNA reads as TGTGCCAGCAGCTTAGAAGGAGTCGGGACTAGCGTACATACGCAGTATTTT. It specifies CASSLEGVGTSVHTQYF.

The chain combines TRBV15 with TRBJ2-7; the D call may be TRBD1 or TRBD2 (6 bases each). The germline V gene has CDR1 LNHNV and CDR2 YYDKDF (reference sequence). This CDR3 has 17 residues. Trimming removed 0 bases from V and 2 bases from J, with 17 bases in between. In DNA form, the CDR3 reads TGTGCCACCAGCAGAGATGCGACTAGGACAGTCCCCTACGAGCAGTACTTC. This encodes CATSRDATRTVPYEQYF.

CDR3 sequence: CASSLDRLPNTGELFF. The CDR3 DNA reads as TGCGCCAGCAGCTTGGACAGGCTCCCGAACACCGGGGAGCTGTTTTTT. This sequence joins TRBV5-1 and TRBJ2-2; possibly TRBD1 for D (5 bases). Germline V lookup: CDR1 SGHRS, CDR2 YFSETQ. The V end was cut by 0 bases, the J end by 0 bases, with 9 bases between. The CDR3 spans 16 residues. The variable domain in full, with the rest retrieved from reference TRBV5-1 and TRBJ2-2, is KAGVTQTPRYLIKTRGQQVTLSCSPISGHRSVSWYQQTPGQGLQFLFEYFSETQRNKGNFPGRFSGRQFSNSRSEMNVSTLELGDSALYLCASSLDRLPNTGELFFGEGSRLTVL.

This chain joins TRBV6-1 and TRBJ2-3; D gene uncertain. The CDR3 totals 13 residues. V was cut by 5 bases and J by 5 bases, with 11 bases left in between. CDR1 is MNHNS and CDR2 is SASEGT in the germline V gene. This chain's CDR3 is CASSFSRLDTQYF. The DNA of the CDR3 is TGTGCCAGCAGTTTTTCCAGGCTAGATACGCAGTATTTT.

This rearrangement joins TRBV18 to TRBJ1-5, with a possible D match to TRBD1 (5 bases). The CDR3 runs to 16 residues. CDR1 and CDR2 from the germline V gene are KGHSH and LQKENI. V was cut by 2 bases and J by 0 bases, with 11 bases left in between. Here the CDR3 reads CASSPGGSGSNQPQHF. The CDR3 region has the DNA TGTGCCAGCTCACCAGGGGGATCGGGTAGCAATCAGCCCCAGCATTTT.

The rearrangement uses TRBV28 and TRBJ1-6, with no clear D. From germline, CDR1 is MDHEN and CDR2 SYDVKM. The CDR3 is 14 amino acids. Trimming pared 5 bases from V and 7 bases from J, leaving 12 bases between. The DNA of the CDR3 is TGTGCCAGCAGTCCCGTCACGGGAAATTCACCCCTCCACTTT. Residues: CASSPVTGNSPLHF.

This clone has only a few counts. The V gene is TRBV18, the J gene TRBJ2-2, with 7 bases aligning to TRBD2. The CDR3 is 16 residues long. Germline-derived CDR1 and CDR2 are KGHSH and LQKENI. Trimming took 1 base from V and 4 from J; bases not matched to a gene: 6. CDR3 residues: CASSPQRTSSTGELFF. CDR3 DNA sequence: TGTGCCAGCTCACCACAAAGGACTAGTAGCACCGGGGAGCTGTTTTTT.

The CDR3 loop is CASSSLDPGSGYTF. The CDR3, as DNA: TGTGCCAGCAGTTCCTTGGACCCGGGCAGTGGCTACACCTTC. V usage is TRBV6-5 and J usage is TRBJ1-2; D not certain. The CDR3 runs 14 residues. Germline values: CDR1 MNHEY, CDR2 SVGAGI. Trimming took 4 bases from V and 7 from J, leaving 16 bases between them.